The subject of this entry is one T cell receptor (beta chain). The antigen is undetermined. CDR3 size: 14 residues. Between the trimmed V and J ends, which lost 2 bases and 2 bases, there was a span of 10 bases. The germline V gene has CDR1 MNHNS and CDR2 SASEGT. The source of the sample is a study of OX40 agonist ivuxolimab in advanced cancers. On the study more broadly: A mean age of around 60 years, range about 20 to 79, was recorded, and more than 80% were male. Earlier anti-PD-1, anti-PD-L1 or anti-CTLA-4 therapy was permitted; about 38% had received some. Study results and caveats: Both blood CD4+ and CD8+ T cells showed clonal growth by week 6 at 0.1 to 3.0 mg/kg.

Profiling relied on immunoSEQ multiplex PCR, and the TCRdb table lists in-frame clones only, not all of them. The table records about 72,000 clones, 80% to 90% of them present only once. The specimen comprised CD4+ or CD8+ T cells sorted from blood, sampled in a trial of the OX40 agonist ivuxolimab. J is TRBJ2-7 and V is TRBV6-1; D is perhaps TRBD1 (5 bases). The receptor was derived from an adult with an advanced solid tumor such as melanoma, head and neck, liver or kidney cancer. CDR3 sequence: CASSEWQGTYEQYF. The CDR3 DNA follows: TGTGCCAGCAGTGAATGGCAGGGCACCTACGAGCAGTACTTC.